The next 2 T cell receptor beta chains were all read from a single sample in a study of blood T cell repertoires in COVID-19. Generated by immunoSEQ multiplex PCR, the TCRdb table keeps only in-frame clones and is missing some. Of hundreds of thousands of clones in the sample, roughly nine tenths were seen once. Sequenced input: peripheral blood. These receptors were obtained from a young woman with COVID-19, enrolled during active disease.

This rearrangement joins TRBV27 to TRBJ2-7; 8 nucleotides agree with TRBD1. CDR1 is MNHEY and CDR2 is SMNVEV in the germline V gene (reference sequence). V shed 6 bases, J shed 3 bases, and the junction held 7 bases outside the gene matches. CDR3 length: 14 residues. The CDR3 sequence is CASSRTGYGYEQYF. CDR3 sequence (DNA): TGTGCCAGCAGCCGGACAGGGTATGGCTACGAGCAGTACTTC.

This clone occurred once. This rearrangement joins TRBV7-9 to TRBJ1-2; TRBD1 matches 7 bases. The V segment lost 5 bases and the J segment 2 bases; nucleotides outside the gene matches: 2. CDR1 is SEHNR and CDR2 is FQNEAQ in the germline V gene (reference sequence). This CDR3 has 13 amino acids. The CDR3: CASSPTGNYGYTF. DNA of the CDR3: TGTGCCAGCAGCCCGACAGGGAACTATGGCTACACCTTC.